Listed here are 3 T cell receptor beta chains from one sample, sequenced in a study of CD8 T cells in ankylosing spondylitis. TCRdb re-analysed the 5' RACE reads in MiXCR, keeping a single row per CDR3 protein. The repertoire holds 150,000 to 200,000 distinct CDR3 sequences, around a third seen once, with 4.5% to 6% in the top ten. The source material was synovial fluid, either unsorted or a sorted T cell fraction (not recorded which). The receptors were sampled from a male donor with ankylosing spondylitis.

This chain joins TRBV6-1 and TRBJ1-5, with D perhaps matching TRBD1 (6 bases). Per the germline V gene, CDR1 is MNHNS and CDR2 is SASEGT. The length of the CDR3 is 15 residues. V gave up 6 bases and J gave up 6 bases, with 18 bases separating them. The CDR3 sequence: CASREGEQGTQPQHF. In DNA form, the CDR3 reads TGTGCCAGCAGGGAGGGGGAACAGGGAACTCAGCCCCAGCATTTT.

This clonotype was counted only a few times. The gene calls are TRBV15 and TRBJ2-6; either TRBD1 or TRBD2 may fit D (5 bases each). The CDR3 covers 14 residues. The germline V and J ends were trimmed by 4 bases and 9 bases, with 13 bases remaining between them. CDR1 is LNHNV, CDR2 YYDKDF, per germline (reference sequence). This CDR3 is CATSTRGVVNVLTF. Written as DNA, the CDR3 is TGTGCCACCAGCACGAGAGGGGTGGTCAACGTCCTGACTTTC.

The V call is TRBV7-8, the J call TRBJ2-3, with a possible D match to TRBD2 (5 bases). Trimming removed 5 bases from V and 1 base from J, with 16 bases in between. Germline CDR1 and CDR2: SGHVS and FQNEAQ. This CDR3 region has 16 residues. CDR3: CASSPGKPRRTDTQYF. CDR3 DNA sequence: TGTGCCAGCAGCCCGGGGAAGCCGCGGCGCACAGATACGCAGTATTTT.